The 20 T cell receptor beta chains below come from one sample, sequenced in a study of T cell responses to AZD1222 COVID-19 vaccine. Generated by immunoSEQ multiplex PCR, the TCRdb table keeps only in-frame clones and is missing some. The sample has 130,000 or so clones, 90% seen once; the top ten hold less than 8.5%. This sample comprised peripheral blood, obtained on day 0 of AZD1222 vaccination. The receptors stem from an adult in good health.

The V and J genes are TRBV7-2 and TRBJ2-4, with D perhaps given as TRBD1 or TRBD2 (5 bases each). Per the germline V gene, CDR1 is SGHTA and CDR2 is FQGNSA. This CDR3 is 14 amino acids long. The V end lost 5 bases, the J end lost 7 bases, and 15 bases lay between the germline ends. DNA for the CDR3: TGTGCCAGCAGCCCCGGTCGGGGCGCCAACATTCAGTACTTC. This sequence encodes CASSPGRGANIQYF.

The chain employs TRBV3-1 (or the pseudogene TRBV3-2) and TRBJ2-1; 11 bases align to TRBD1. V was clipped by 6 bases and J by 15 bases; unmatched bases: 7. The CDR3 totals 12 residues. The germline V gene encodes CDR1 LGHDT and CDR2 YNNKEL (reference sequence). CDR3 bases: TGTGCCAGCAGACTCGGACAGGGGGCGTCGTTCTTC. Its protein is CASRLGQGASFF.

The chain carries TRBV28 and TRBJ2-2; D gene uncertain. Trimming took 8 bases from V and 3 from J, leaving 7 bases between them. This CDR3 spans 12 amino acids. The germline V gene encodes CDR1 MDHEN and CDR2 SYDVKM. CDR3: CASAPYTGELFF. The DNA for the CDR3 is TGTGCCAGCGCTCCCTACACCGGGGAGCTGTTTTTT.

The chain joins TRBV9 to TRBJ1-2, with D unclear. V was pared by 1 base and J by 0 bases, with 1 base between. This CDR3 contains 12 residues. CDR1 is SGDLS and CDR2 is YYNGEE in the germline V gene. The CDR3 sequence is CASSVTNYGYTF. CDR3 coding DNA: TGTGCCAGCAGCGTAACTAACTATGGCTACACCTTC.

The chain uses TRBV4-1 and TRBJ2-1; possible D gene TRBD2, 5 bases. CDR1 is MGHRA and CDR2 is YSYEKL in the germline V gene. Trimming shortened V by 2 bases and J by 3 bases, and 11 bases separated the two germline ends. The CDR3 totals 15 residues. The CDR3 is CASSQPGNNYNEQFF. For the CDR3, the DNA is TGCGCCAGCAGCCAACCCGGGAACAACTACAATGAGCAGTTCTTC.

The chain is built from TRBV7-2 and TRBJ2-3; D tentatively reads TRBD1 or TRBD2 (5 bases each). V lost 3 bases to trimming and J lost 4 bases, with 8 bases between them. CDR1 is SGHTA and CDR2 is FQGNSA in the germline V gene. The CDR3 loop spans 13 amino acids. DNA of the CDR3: TGTGCCAGCAGCTTGAGGGGTCCAGATACGCAGTATTTT. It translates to CASSLRGPDTQYF.

CDR3 nucleotides: TGTGCCAGCAGCGTAGGGGGGGACAGGTGGGATTCACCCCTCCACTTT. Protein: CASSVGGDRWDSPLHF. The genes are TRBV9 and TRBJ1-6, with 8 bases lining up with TRBD1. Germline CDR1 reads SGDLS; CDR2 reads YYNGEE. V lost 0 bases and J lost 8; bases outside the gene matches: 7. The CDR3 spans 16 residues.

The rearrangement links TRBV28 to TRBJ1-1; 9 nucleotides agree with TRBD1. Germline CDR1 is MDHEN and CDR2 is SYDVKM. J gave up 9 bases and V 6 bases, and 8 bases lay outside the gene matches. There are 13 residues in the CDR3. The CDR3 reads CASRGTGGGKAFF. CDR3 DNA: TGTGCCAGCAGGGGTACAGGGGGCGGGAAAGCTTTCTTT. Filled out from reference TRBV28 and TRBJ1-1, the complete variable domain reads DVKVTQSSRYLVKRTGEKVFLECVQDMDHENMFWYRQDPGLGLRLIYFSYDVKMKEKGDIPEGYSVSREKKERFSLILESASTNQTSMYLCASRGTGGGKAFFGQGTRLTVV.

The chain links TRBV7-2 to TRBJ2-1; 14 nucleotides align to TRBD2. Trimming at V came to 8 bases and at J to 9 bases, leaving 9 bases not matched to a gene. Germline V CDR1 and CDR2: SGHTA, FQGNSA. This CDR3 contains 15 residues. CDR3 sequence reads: CASVPQGLAGVEQFF. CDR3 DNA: TGTGCCAGCGTGCCCCAGGGACTAGCGGGGGTTGAGCAGTTCTTC.

The CDR3 region has the DNA TGTGCCAGCAAGCCGAATGTCAACCACCCTGGGGAACTGTTTTTT. Protein sequence: CASKPNVNHPGELFF. The chain recombines TRBV6-5 with TRBJ1-4, with D uncertain. Germline CDR1 MNHEY, CDR2 SVGAGI. The CDR3 runs to 15 residues. Trimming removed 7 bases from V and 12 bases from J, with 24 bases in between.

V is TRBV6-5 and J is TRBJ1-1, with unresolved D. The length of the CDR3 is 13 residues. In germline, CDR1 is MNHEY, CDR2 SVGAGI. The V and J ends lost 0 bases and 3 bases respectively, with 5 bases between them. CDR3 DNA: TGTGCCAGCAGTTACTCGATCCACACTGAAGCTTTCTTT. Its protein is CASSYSIHTEAFF.

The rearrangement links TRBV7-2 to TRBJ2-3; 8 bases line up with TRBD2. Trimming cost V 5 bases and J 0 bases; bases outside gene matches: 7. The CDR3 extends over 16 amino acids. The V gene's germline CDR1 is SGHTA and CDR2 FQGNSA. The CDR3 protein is CASSPRLATSTDTQYF. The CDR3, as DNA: TGTGCCAGCAGCCCTCGACTAGCGACGAGCACAGATACGCAGTATTTT.

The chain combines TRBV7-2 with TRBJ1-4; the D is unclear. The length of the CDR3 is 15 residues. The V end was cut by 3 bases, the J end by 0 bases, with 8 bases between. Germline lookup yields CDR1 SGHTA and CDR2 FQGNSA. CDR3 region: CASSLGAATNEKLFF. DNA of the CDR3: TGTGCCAGCAGCTTGGGTGCTGCAACTAATGAAAAACTGTTTTTT. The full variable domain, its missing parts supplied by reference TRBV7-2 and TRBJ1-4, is GAGVSQSPSNKVTEKGKDVELRCDPISGHTALYWYRQSLGQGLEFLIYFQGNSAPDKSGLPSDRFSAERTGGSVSTLTIQRTQQEDSAVYLCASSLGAATNEKLFFGSGTQLSVL.

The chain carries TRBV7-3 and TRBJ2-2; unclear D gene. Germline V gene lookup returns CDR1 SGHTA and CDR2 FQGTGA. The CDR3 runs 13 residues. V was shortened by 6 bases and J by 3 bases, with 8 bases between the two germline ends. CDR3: CASSPQDTGELFF. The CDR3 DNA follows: TGTGCCAGCAGTCCCCAGGACACCGGGGAGCTGTTTTTT.

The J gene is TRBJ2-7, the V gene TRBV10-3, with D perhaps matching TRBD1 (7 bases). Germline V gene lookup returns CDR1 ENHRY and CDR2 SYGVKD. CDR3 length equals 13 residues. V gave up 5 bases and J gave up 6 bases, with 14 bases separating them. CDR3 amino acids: CAISPQGRSEQYF. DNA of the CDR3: TGTGCCATCAGTCCACAGGGGAGGTCCGAGCAGTACTTC.

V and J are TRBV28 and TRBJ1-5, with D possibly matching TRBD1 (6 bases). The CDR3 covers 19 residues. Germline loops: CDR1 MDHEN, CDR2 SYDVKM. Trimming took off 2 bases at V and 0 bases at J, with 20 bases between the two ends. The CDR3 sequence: CASSLTGGATRYSNQPQHF. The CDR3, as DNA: TGTGCCAGCAGTTTAACGGGGGGCGCGACCCGATATAGCAATCAGCCCCAGCATTTT.

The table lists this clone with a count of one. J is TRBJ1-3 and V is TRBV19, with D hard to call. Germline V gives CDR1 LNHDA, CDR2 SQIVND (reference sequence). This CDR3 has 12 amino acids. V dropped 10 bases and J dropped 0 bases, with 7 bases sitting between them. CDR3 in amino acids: CATTPSGNTIYF. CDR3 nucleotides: TGTGCCACAACCCCCTCTGGAAACACCATATATTTT.

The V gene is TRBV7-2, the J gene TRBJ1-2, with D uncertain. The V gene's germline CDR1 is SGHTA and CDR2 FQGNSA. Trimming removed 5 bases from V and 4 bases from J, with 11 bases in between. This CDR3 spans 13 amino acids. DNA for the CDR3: TGTGCCAGCAGCCCCCAGGAAGTCTATGGCTACACCTTC. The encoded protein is CASSPQEVYGYTF.

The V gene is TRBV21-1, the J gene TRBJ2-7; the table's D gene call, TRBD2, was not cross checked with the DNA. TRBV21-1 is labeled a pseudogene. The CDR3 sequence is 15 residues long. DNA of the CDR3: TGTGCCAGCAGCACTATTAAGTGGTTCATTTACGAGCAGTACTTC. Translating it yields CASSTIKWFIYEQYF.

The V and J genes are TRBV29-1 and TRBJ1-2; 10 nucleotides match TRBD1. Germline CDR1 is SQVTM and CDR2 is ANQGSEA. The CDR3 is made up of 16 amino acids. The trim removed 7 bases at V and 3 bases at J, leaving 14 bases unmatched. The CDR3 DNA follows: TGCAGCGCCACTGACCTTGACAGGGGGCCCTACTATGGCTACACCTTC. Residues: CSATDLDRGPYYGYTF. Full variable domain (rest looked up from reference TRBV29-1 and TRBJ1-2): SAVISQKPSRDICQRGTSLTIQCQVDSQVTMMFWYRQQPGQSLTLIATANQGSEATYESGFVIDKFPISRPNLTFSTLTVSNMSPEDSSIYLCSATDLDRGPYYGYTFGSGTRLTVV.